These 27 T cell receptor beta chains were all obtained from the same sample, sequenced in a study of PD-L1 blockade in urothelial cancer. TCRdb's table, derived via immunoSEQ multiplex PCR, lists solely in-frame clones and lacks some. The table has tens of thousands of clones, approximately 86% seen once. Time point defined: peripheral blood 6 weeks after treatment start. The sequencing here drew on PBMCs, taken around atezolizumab (anti-PD-L1) treatment. These receptor sequences come from a man aged 55-75 years with urothelial cancer.

The chain links TRBV7-9 to TRBJ1-6; no clear D gene. This CDR3 has 16 amino acids. Germline lookup yields CDR1 SEHNR and CDR2 FQNEAQ (reference sequence). Trimming took 3 bases from V and 0 from J, leaving 9 bases between them. CDR3 protein: CASSLEVSSYNSPLHF. The CDR3, as DNA: TGTGCCAGCAGCTTGGAGGTTAGCTCCTATAATTCACCCCTCCACTTT.

The chain uses TRBV28 and TRBJ2-3, with TRBD2 as a possible D gene (6 bases). The V gene lost 3 bases and the J gene lost 2 bases, with 18 bases spanning the gap. Germline V gives CDR1 MDHEN, CDR2 SYDVKM. There are 17 residues in the CDR3. The CDR3 sequence: CASSFGGGRYFTDTQYF. DNA for the CDR3: TGTGCCAGCAGTTTCGGGGGTGGGCGCTATTTCACAGATACGCAGTATTTT. The variable domain in full, with the rest retrieved from reference TRBV28 and TRBJ2-3, is DVKVTQSSRYLVKRTGEKVFLECVQDMDHENMFWYRQDPGLGLRLIYFSYDVKMKEKGDIPEGYSVSREKKERFSLILESASTNQTSMYLCASSFGGGRYFTDTQYFGPGTRLTVL.

The gene calls are TRBV2 and TRBJ2-7; D not certain. Trimming removed 4 bases at V and 3 bases at J, with 10 bases between. The CDR3 length is 13 residues. The V gene's germline CDR1 is SNHLY and CDR2 FYNNEI. CDR3 in amino acids: CASSGQSFYEQYF. Here the CDR3 DNA reads TGTGCCAGCAGTGGTCAGTCGTTCTACGAGCAGTACTTC.

The V and J genes are TRBV10-2 and TRBJ2-1; D may be TRBD1 (5 bases). V lost 7 bases, J lost 8 bases, and 21 bases lay in between. CDR1 and CDR2 (germline): WSHSY, SAAADI. The CDR3 sequence is 15 residues long. The CDR3 nucleotides are TGCGCCAGCAAAAAAGGGGCAGGGATAGTGGATGAGCAGTTCTTC. Encoded protein: CASKKGAGIVDEQFF.

This clone is labeled as medium-sized (0.01 to 0.1%). The chain links TRBV5-1 to TRBJ1-5, with D possibly being TRBD1 (6 bases). The CDR3 sequence is 13 residues long. From germline, CDR1 is SGHRS and CDR2 YFSETQ. V lost 9 bases to trimming and J lost 5 bases, with 15 bases between them. The CDR3 spells CATPKGGYQPQHF. Here the CDR3 DNA reads TGCGCCACCCCCAAAGGGGGTTATCAGCCCCAGCATTTT.

In its sample, this clone was seen a few times. V and J are TRBV2 and TRBJ1-6, with 7 bases matching TRBD1. V trimming: 7 bases; J trimming: 9 bases; junction bases outside the gene matches: 9. The germline V gene encodes CDR1 SNHLY and CDR2 FYNNEI. CDR3 length: 14 residues. In DNA, the CDR3 is TGTGCCAGCACCCCAGGGGGGATAGGTTCACCCCTCCACTTT. As protein: CASTPGGIGSPLHF.

With regard to this clone: This sample also contains other DNA sequences that code for the same CDR3. The chain is built from TRBV7-2 and TRBJ1-1; 7 nucleotides line up with TRBD1. V dropped 4 bases and J dropped 2; count of bases not matched to a gene: 4. Germline CDR1 SGHTA, CDR2 FQGNSA. The CDR3 totals 14 residues. In nucleotides, the CDR3 is TGTGCCAGCAGCTCCCAGGGGGGTAACACTGAAGCTTTCTTT. This codes for CASSSQGGNTEAFF.

The genes are TRBV9 and TRBJ2-5; no definite D call. Germline CDR1 is SGDLS and CDR2 is YYNGEE. CDR3 size: 14 residues. V shed 0 bases and J shed 2 bases, with 8 bases lying between them. The DNA of the CDR3 is TGTGCCAGCAGCGTAGATGTCGGGCAAGAGACCCAGTACTTC. It codes for CASSVDVGQETQYF.

A few counts support this clone. The rearrangement uses TRBV25-1 and TRBJ1-4; D not certain. The CDR3 consists of 14 residues. Trimming cost V 0 bases and J 5 bases, with 7 bases left between them. The germline V gene has CDR1 MGHDK and CDR2 SYGVNS. The CDR3 bases are TGTGCCAGCAGTGAATATGTGGCAAATGAAAAACTGTTTTTT. The encoded protein is CASSEYVANEKLFF.

This sequence joins TRBV27 and TRBJ1-1; D remains unclear. Germline-derived CDR1 and CDR2 are MNHEY and SMNVEV (reference sequence). Trimming removed 5 bases at V and 3 bases at J, with 19 bases between. The CDR3 length is 16 residues. Here the CDR3 reads CASSPRVASLHTEAFF. The DNA of the CDR3 is TGTGCCAGCAGTCCCCGGGTCGCGTCCCTCCACACTGAAGCTTTCTTT.

The V call is TRBV4-1, the J call TRBJ2-5; D perhaps matches TRBD2 (6 bases). V was clipped by 4 bases and J by 1 base, with 13 bases between them. Germline CDR1 and CDR2: MGHRA and YSYEKL. This CDR3 has 15 amino acids. The CDR3 DNA sequence: TGCGCCAGCAGCCTCAGCCGGGGAGGCCAAGAGACCCAGTACTTC. Its translation is CASSLSRGGQETQYF.

Worth noting for this clone: Its ends do not fully match the called genes, so a read error is possible. The chain couples TRBV6-5 to TRBJ1-2, with D unresolved. Germline-derived CDR1 and CDR2 are MNHEY and SVGAGI. This CDR3 region has 13 residues. CDR3 residues: CASSFLRDPTANF. CDR3 nucleotides: TGTGCCAGCAGTTTCCTTCGGGATCCAACCGCGAATTTC.

The genes are TRBV7-3 and TRBJ1-2; 12 bases match TRBD1. Trimming at V came to 0 bases and at J to 6 bases, leaving 2 bases not matched to a gene. Germline loops: CDR1 SGHTA, CDR2 FQGTGA. The CDR3 sequence is 15 residues long. CDR3 DNA: TGTGCCAGCAGCTTAACGGGACAGGGGGCAGATGGCTACACCTTC. Amino acid sequence: CASSLTGQGADGYTF.

The chain employs TRBV7-7 and TRBJ1-1; 8 nucleotides line up with TRBD1. J gave up 0 bases and V 11 bases, and 17 bases lay outside the gene matches. CDR1 and CDR2 from the germline V gene are SSHAT and FNYEAQ (reference sequence). This CDR3 is 17 amino acids long. CDR3 bases: TGTGCCCACCCTGGGCATCGACAGGGGATTATGAACACTGAAGCTTTCTTT. Its protein is CAHPGHRQGIMNTEAFF.

The chain recombines TRBV7-2 with TRBJ2-3; TRBD2 aligns across 10 bases. J lost 0 bases, V lost 0 bases, and 3 bases had no gene match. The CDR3 spans 17 residues. From germline, CDR1 is SGHTA and CDR2 FQGNSA. The CDR3 protein is CASSLAGTSASTDTQYF. In DNA, the CDR3 is TGTGCCAGCAGCTTAGCGGGGACTAGCGCTAGCACAGATACGCAGTATTTT.

This clone is medium-sized by share. The V call is TRBV4-2, the J call TRBJ2-7; 12 positions match TRBD1. Per the germline V gene, CDR1 is LGHNA and CDR2 is YNFKEQ. The CDR3 sequence is 15 residues long. Germline trimming cut 6 bases from V and 1 base from J; bases unmatched to any gene: 4. The CDR3 DNA is TGTGCCAGCAGGGGGGGACAGGGGGCATCCTACGAGCAGTACTTC. This translates into CASRGGQGASYEQYF.

This chain connects TRBV7-9 to TRBJ2-7; 9 positions match TRBD2. V dropped 7 bases and J dropped 3; count of bases not matched to a gene: 7. This CDR3 spans 14 amino acids. Germline V lookup: CDR1 SEHNR, CDR2 FQNEAQ (reference sequence). CDR3 region: CASTPWTSDYEQYF. The CDR3 DNA reads as TGTGCCAGCACCCCCTGGACTAGCGACTACGAGCAGTACTTC.

The V gene is TRBV4-3, the J gene TRBJ2-5, with D uncertain. The V and J ends lost 1 base and 3 bases respectively, with 9 bases between them. CDR3 length: 14 residues. The germline V gene encodes CDR1 LGHNA and CDR2 YSLEER. In DNA form, the CDR3 reads TGCGCCAGCAGCCAAGGTCACGGAGAAGAGACCCAGTACTTC. It encodes CASSQGHGEETQYF.

This sequence joins TRBV5-1 and TRBJ2-3; a weak D match, TRBD2 (7 bases). The germline V and J ends were trimmed by 2 bases and 4 bases, with 14 bases remaining between them. The CDR3 extends over 15 amino acids. CDR1 is SGHRS, CDR2 YFSETQ, per germline. The CDR3 sequence is CASSLGGGASDTQYF. DNA for the CDR3: TGCGCCAGCAGCTTAGGAGGGGGGGCGTCAGATACGCAGTATTTT.

This clone was seen a single time. The chain joins TRBV6-5 to TRBJ1-3; 7 bases fit TRBD1. V was pared by 6 bases and J by 2 bases, with 4 bases of the junction left unmatched. CDR3 length equals 14 residues. From germline, CDR1 is MNHEY and CDR2 SVGAGI. CDR3 protein: CASRPGTAGNTIYF. CDR3 bases: TGTGCCAGCAGACCTGGGACAGCTGGAAACACCATATATTTT.

The J gene is TRBJ2-7, the V gene TRBV7-9, with D possibly TRBD1 on 6 matching bases. The CDR3 is made up of 12 amino acids. In germline, CDR1 is SEHNR, CDR2 FQNEAQ (reference sequence). The V and J ends lost 7 bases and 3 bases respectively, with 10 bases between them. CDR3: CASTGRGYEQYF. CDR3 nucleotide sequence: TGTGCCAGCACGGGCAGGGGCTACGAGCAGTACTTC.

This chain connects TRBV12-5 to TRBJ1-4; D gene ambiguous. In germline, CDR1 is LGHNT, CDR2 FRNRAP. The CDR3 sequence is 16 residues long. V shed 2 bases and J shed 0 bases, with 10 bases lying between them. CDR3 loop: CASGLLTGATNEKLFF. CDR3 in DNA: TGTGCTAGTGGTTTGCTTACCGGTGCAACTAATGAAAAACTGTTTTTT.

The rearrangement joins TRBV9 to TRBJ2-5; 8 nucleotides agree with TRBD2. This CDR3 is 14 amino acids long. CDR1 and CDR2 from the germline V gene are SGDLS and YYNGEE. With 4 bases clipped from V and 5 bases from J, the junction kept 7 bases outside the gene matches. CDR3 protein: CASSPRTSPETQYF. CDR3 DNA: TGTGCCAGCAGCCCTCGGACTAGCCCCGAGACCCAGTACTTC.

V is TRBV6-5 and J is TRBJ1-2; tentatively, D is TRBD1 (5 bases). Trimming removed 0 bases from V and 5 bases from J, with 10 bases in between. The CDR3 is 14 amino acids. Germline V gives CDR1 MNHEY, CDR2 SVGAGI. The DNA for the CDR3 is TGTGCCAGCAGTTACTCAGGGGTGCAGTATGGCTACACCTTC. This gives the protein CASSYSGVQYGYTF.

V usage is TRBV5-1 and J usage is TRBJ2-1, with D maybe TRBD1 (6 bases). The CDR3 runs to 15 residues. V was trimmed by 3 bases and J by 0 bases, leaving 10 bases between them. CDR1 and CDR2 from the germline V gene are SGHRS and YFSETQ. DNA for the CDR3: TGCGCCAGCAGCTCCCGGGACAACTCCTACAATGAGCAGTTCTTC. Amino acids: CASSSRDNSYNEQFF.

The CDR3 DNA is TGTGCCAGTAGTATGACCGGGACAGGGGCCTACGAGCAGTACTTC. This translates into CASSMTGTGAYEQYF. The chain combines TRBV19 with TRBJ2-7; TRBD1 matches at 10 bases. The CDR3 is made up of 15 amino acids. Per germline, CDR1 LNHDA and CDR2 SQIVND (reference sequence). The V and J ends lost 3 bases and 2 bases, in that order; junction bases with no gene match: 4.

The CDR3 here is CASSRGTTDTQYF. CDR3 DNA: TGTGCCAGCAGCCGAGGGACAACAGATACGCAGTATTTT. V gene TRBV7-9 combines with J gene TRBJ2-3; weak D call: TRBD1 (6 bases). The CDR3 covers 13 residues. Germline V gene data show CDR1 as SEHNR and CDR2 as FQNEAQ (reference sequence). V lost 5 bases and J lost 3, with 9 bases in between. The full variable domain, completed using reference TRBV7-9 and TRBJ2-3, is DTGVSQNPRHKITKRGQNVTFRCDPISEHNRLYWYRQTLGQGPEFLTYFQNEAQLEKSRLLSDRFSAERPKGSFSTLEIQRTEQGDSAMYLCASSRGTTDTQYFGPGTRLTVL.